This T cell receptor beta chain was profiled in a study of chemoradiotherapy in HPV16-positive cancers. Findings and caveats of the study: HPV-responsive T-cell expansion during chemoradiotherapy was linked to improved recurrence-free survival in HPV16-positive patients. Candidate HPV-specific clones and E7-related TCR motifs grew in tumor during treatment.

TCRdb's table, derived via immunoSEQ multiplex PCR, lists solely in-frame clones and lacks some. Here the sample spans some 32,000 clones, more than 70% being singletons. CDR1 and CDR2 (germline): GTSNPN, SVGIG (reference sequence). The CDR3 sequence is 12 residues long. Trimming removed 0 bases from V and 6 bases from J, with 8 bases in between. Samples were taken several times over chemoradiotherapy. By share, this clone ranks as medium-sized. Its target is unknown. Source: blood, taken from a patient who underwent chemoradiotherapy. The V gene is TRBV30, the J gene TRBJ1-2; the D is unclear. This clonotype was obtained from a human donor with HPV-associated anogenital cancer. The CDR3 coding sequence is TGTGCCTGGAGTGTACGTGGCGATGGCTACACCTTC. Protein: CAWSVRGDGYTF.